The rows below give T cell receptor beta chains drawn from one sample of a study of technical replicates of blood from four donors. Profiled with immunoSEQ multiplex PCR; TCRdb holds only in-frame clones, not every one. The sample shows approximately 89,000 clones, over 85% of them seen only once. The sequenced sample was T cells isolated from PBMCs. These receptors all come from a human donor in good health. CDR3s include the opening cysteine and the closing phenylalanine or tryptophan. D genes are given only for firm matches. Clone size is not always given. Where it is, it says once, few, many or a class for expanded clones.

>TRBJ2-7|11|.|TRBV6-1|.
TGTGCCAGCTTAGTCTCCTACGAGCAGTACTTC
CASLVSYEQYF
>TRBJ1-6|17|.|TRBV7-8|TRBD1
TGTGCCAGCAGCCTCCGGACAGGGCGGACCTATAATTCACCCCTCCACTTT
CASSLRTGRTYNSPLHF
>TRBJ1-2|16|.|TRBV5-1|TRBD1
TGCGCCAGCAGCCTCACCCTATCGGGACAGCTCTATGGCTACACCTTC
CASSLTLSGQLYGYTF
>TRBJ2-1|15|.|TRBV19|.
TGTGCCAGTAGTCGAAGAGGAGCCACCTACAATGAGCAGTTCTTC
CASSRRGATYNEQFF
>TRBJ2-1|18|.|TRBV29-1|TRBD2
TGCAGCCCAAGAAGAGTAGCGGGAGACCGGGTCTCCTACAATGAGCAGTTCTTC
CSPRRVAGDRVSYNEQFF
>TRBJ2-5|14|.|TRBV5-1|TRBD2
TGCGCCAGCAGCTTGTCGGGGGGGAGCGAGACCCAGTACTTC
CASSLSGGSETQYF
>TRBJ2-7|12|.|TRBV2|.
TGTGCCAGCACGGGCAGGGGATTCGAGCAGTACTTC
CASTGRGFEQYF
>TRBJ1-3|17|once|TRBV7-9|TRBD1
TGTGCCAGCAGCTCCCCCGGACAGGGACGATCTGGAAACACCATATATTTT
CASSSPGQGRSGNTIYF
>TRBJ2-1|17|.|TRBV10-1|.
TGCGCCAATAAATTAATTAAGGATAAGGGCCGTCGGGGTGAGCAGTTCTTC
CANKLIKDKGRRGEQFF
>TRBJ1-2|13|.|TRBV7-9|.
TGTGCCAGCAGCTTCAACAGCAACTATGGCTACACCTTC
CASSFNSNYGYTF
>TRBJ2-2|19|.|TRBV5-1|TRBD2
TGCGCCAGCAGCTCGCAAACTAGCGGGAGTTGGCTATCGACCGGGGAGCTGTTTTTT
CASSSQTSGSWLSTGELFF
>TRBJ2-5|15|.|TRBV5-1|TRBD2
TGCGCCAGCAGCTGGGGCGGGGAGGGCCGAGAGACCCAGTACTTC
CASSWGGEGRETQYF
>TRBJ1-1|14|.|TRBV9|.
TGTGCCAGCTCCACCCAGGCAGGGAACACTGAAGCTTTCTTT
CASSTQAGNTEAFF
>TRBJ2-1|19|.|TRBV6-1|TRBD1
TGTGCCAGCAGTGAAACCCTGAAAAGAGGGACAGGGGAGGACAACGAGCAGTTCTTC
CASSETLKRGTGEDNEQFF
>TRBJ1-1|13|.|TRBV4-1|.
TGCGCCAGCAGCCAAGATCGGGACACTGAAGCTTTCTTT
CASSQDRDTEAFF
>TRBJ1-5|15|.|TRBV2|.
TGTGCCAGCAGCATTGACAGCGGGAGCAATCAGCCCCAGCATTTT
CASSIDSGSNQPQHF
>TRBJ2-7|11|once|TRBV7-9|.
TGTGCCAGCAGCTCACTCTACGAGCAGTACTTC
CASSSLYEQYF
>TRBJ2-3|14|.|TRBV6-4|TRBD1
TGTGCCAGCAGTGACCAGGGGGGCACAGATACGCAGTATTTT
CASSDQGGTDTQYF
>TRBJ1-1|15|.|TRBV5-4|.
TGTGCCAGCAGCTTGGACAGACAGGTCTCGGGTGAAGCTTTCTTT
CASSLDRQVSGEAFF
>TRBJ2-3|16|.|TRBV5-1|.
TGCGCCAGCAGCTTGTCTGAGGGGGAAGGGTCAGATACGCAGTATTTT
CASSLSEGEGSDTQYF
>TRBJ1-5|17|.|TRBV19|TRBD1
TGTGCCAGTAGTGCGTCCCTGGGACAGGTTAGCAATCAGCCCCAGCATTTT
CASSASLGQVSNQPQHF
>TRBJ1-1|13|once|TRBV5-4|.
TGTGCCAGCAGCTGGCAGATGAACACTGAAGCTTTCTTT
CASSWQMNTEAFF
>TRBJ2-5|14|.|TRBV6-1|TRBD2
TGTGCCAGCAGGACCCTTCTAGCGGGAGGGACCCAGTACTTC
CASRTLLAGGTQYF
>TRBJ2-1|14|.|TRBV5-1|.
TGCGCCAGCAGCTCACGAACTAGGTATAATGAGCAGTTCTTC
CASSSRTRYNEQFF
>TRBJ1-4|13|.|TRBV5-1|.
TGCGCCAGCAGCCTTCCCGGCGGTGAAAAACTGTTTTTT
CASSLPGGEKLFF
>TRBJ2-1|16|.|TRBV10-1|TRBD2
TGCGCCAGCACCGGGACTAGCGGGAAAGGCTACAATGAGCAGTTCTTC
CASTGTSGKGYNEQFF
>TRBJ2-7|15|.|TRBV5-6|TRBD2
TGTGCCAGCAGCTTACGAGCGGGAGGGCCGTACGAGCAGTACTTC
CASSLRAGGPYEQYF
>TRBJ2-5|18|.|TRBV4-1|.
TGCGCCAGCAGCCAAGGACTCAGCGGATTTTATATTCAAGAGACCCAGTACTTC
CASSQGLSGFYIQETQYF
>TRBJ2-7|14|.|TRBV6-5|TRBD2
TGTGCCAGCAGTTTAGCGGGAGAGGCCTACGAGCAGTACTTC
CASSLAGEAYEQYF
>TRBJ1-2|13|.|TRBV6-5|.
TGTGCCAGCAGTTCTGACGGACTCCATGGCTACACCTTC
CASSSDGLHGYTF
>TRBJ2-1|17|.|TRBV30|TRBD2
TGTGCCTGGAGTAGGCTAGCGGGGGGGCCTTATAACAATGAGCAGTTCTTC
CAWSRLAGGPYNNEQFF